Listed here are 15 T cell receptor beta chains from one sample, sequenced in a study of T cell responses to AZD1222 COVID-19 vaccine. Measured with immunoSEQ multiplex PCR; TCRdb has only the in-frame clones, and not every one. The data contain about 190,000 clones, roughly 91% of them seen just once; the ten biggest clones take up 0.99%. The sample was peripheral blood, taken on day 0 of AZD1222 vaccination. These receptors were obtained from an adult in good health.

This clone was detected once. The chain recombines TRBV27 with TRBJ2-7; no reliable D call. V lost 3 bases to trimming and J lost 2 bases, with 17 bases between them. CDR3 length: 16 residues. CDR1 and CDR2 from the germline V gene are MNHEY and SMNVEV (reference sequence). As DNA, the CDR3 is TGTGCCAGCAGTTTTCTTCATGTTGCAGGTACCTACGAGCAGTACTTC. Translated, it gives CASSFLHVAGTYEQYF.

In this sample, this clone turned up a few times. CDR3 nucleotides: TGTGCCAGCAGTGGGGACAGGGGGCAATCACCCCTCCACTTT. Amino acids: CASSGDRGQSPLHF. V gene TRBV2 combines with J gene TRBJ1-6; 12 bases agree with TRBD1. V shed 4 bases and J 10 bases; nucleotides not matched to a gene: 2. This CDR3 is built from 14 residues. In germline, CDR1 is SNHLY, CDR2 FYNNEI.

The V and J genes are TRBV6-2 or TRBV6-3 and TRBJ2-7; TRBD2 agrees at 11 bases. V was pared by 4 bases and J by 6 bases, with 14 bases of the junction left unmatched. The CDR3 sequence is 17 residues long. Germline loops: CDR1 MNHEY, CDR2 SVGEGT. This CDR3 reads CASSSRTSGQNPSEQYF. The CDR3 DNA follows: TGTGCCAGCAGTTCGCGGACTAGCGGGCAGAACCCTTCCGAGCAGTACTTC.

Note on this clone: Germline is not matched at one junction end, which may reflect a read error. The chain couples TRBV7-9 to TRBJ2-7, with 11 bases identical to TRBD2. Germline V gives CDR1 SEHNR, CDR2 FQNEAQ (reference sequence). The CDR3 has 14 residues. DNA of the CDR3: TGTGCCAGCAGCTTAGGGTTCGGCCCTAGCGGGAGGTTTTTC. This sequence encodes CASSLGFGPSGRFF.

This clone was counted only a few times. The rearrangement uses TRBV14 and TRBJ1-6; TRBD1 matches 7 bases. The CDR3 runs to 14 residues. V lost 0 bases and J lost 9; bases outside the gene matches: 2. Germline values: CDR1 SGHDN, CDR2 FVKESK. CDR3 sequence reads: CASSQETGVSPLHF. In DNA form, the CDR3 reads TGTGCCAGCAGCCAAGAAACAGGGGTTTCACCCCTCCACTTT.

A word on this clone: Different DNA sequences within this sample yield the same CDR3. The chain recombines TRBV7-6 with TRBJ2-2; D gene ambiguous. The germline V and J ends were trimmed by 3 bases and 3 bases, with 8 bases remaining between them. Germline V gene sequence: CDR1 SGHVS, CDR2 FNYEAQ. This CDR3 comprises 14 residues. CDR3 protein: CASSLVGDTGELFF. CDR3 coding DNA: TGTGCCAGCAGCTTGGTCGGCGACACCGGGGAGCTGTTTTTT.

Only a few counts were recorded for this clone. The chain uses TRBV4-3 and TRBJ2-7; D is undetermined. V was clipped by 0 bases and J by 4 bases, with 7 bases between them. CDR3 length equals 13 residues. In germline, CDR1 is LGHNA, CDR2 YSLEER. The CDR3 DNA follows: TGCGCCAGCAGCCAAGAGTTTAGGTACGAGCAGTACTTC. Encoded protein: CASSQEFRYEQYF.

A few counts support this clone. The genes are TRBV19 and TRBJ1-3; 8 bases match TRBD1. Trimming took 4 bases from V and 3 from J; bases not matched to a gene: 5. Germline V gene sequence: CDR1 LNHDA, CDR2 SQIVND (reference sequence). CDR3 size: 15 residues. The CDR3 protein is CASSTQGAGGNTIYF. The CDR3 DNA reads TGTGCCAGTAGTACCCAGGGGGCTGGTGGAAACACCATATATTTT. The whole variable domain, filled in from reference TRBV19 and TRBJ1-3, reads DGGITQSPKYLFRKEGQNVTLSCEQNLNHDAMYWYRQDPGQGLRLIYYSQIVNDFQKGDIAEGYSVSREKKESFPLTVTSAQKNPTAFYLCASSTQGAGGNTIYFGEGSWLTVV.

The chain uses TRBV5-1 and TRBJ2-3; no reliable D call. The CDR3 has 16 residues. Germline CDR1 reads SGHRS; CDR2 reads YFSETQ. V lost 2 bases to trimming and J lost 0 bases, with 13 bases between them. DNA of the CDR3: TGCGCCAGCAGCTTCGGCCAACCCCATAGCACAGATACGCAGTATTTT. Its protein is CASSFGQPHSTDTQYF.

The J gene is TRBJ1-5, the V gene TRBV24-1; D remains unclear. CDR1 is KGHDR, CDR2 SFDVKD, per germline. CDR3 length: 16 residues. V was clipped by 3 bases and J by 2 bases, with 13 bases between them. The CDR3 nucleotides are TGTGCCACCAGTGATGCCCACGAAGCCGGCAATCAGCCCCAGCATTTT. Protein: CATSDAHEAGNQPQHF.

This sequence joins TRBV27 and TRBJ1-4; 9 positions agree with TRBD1. V gave up 2 bases and J gave up 7 bases; unmatched junction bases: 14. The CDR3 sequence is 18 residues long. Germline V CDR1 and CDR2: MNHEY, SMNVEV (reference sequence). Here the CDR3 reads CASSLPRVGTGLPEKLFF. In DNA, the CDR3 is TGTGCCAGCAGTTTACCGCGAGTTGGGACAGGGCTGCCTGAAAAACTGTTTTTT.

This clone appeared a single time. This chain connects TRBV25-1 to TRBJ1-1; 7 bases line up with TRBD1. Germline-derived CDR1 and CDR2 are MGHDK and SYGVNS. V dropped 6 bases and J dropped 0; count of bases not matched to a gene: 4. The CDR3 runs to 14 residues. For the CDR3, the DNA is TGTGCCAGCAGGGCAGGGGGTATGAACACTGAAGCTTTCTTT. Translation gives CASRAGGMNTEAFF.

The chain joins TRBV27 to TRBJ2-4; 13 positions agree with TRBD2. Unmatched junction bases numbered 10, after V lost 4 bases and J lost 7 bases. The germline V gene encodes CDR1 MNHEY and CDR2 SMNVEV (reference sequence). The CDR3 loop spans 17 amino acids. In DNA form, the CDR3 reads TGTGCCAGCAGTTCAGGACTAGCGGGAGCTCAGGGCAACATTCAGTACTTC. Its translation is CASSSGLAGAQGNIQYF.

J is TRBJ2-1 and V is TRBV27, with D maybe TRBD1 (5 bases). The V gene's germline CDR1 is MNHEY and CDR2 SMNVEV (reference sequence). This CDR3 is built from 15 residues. V gave up 2 bases and J gave up 4 bases, with 12 bases separating them. CDR3: CASSLALGAYNEQFF. CDR3 in DNA: TGTGCCAGCAGTTTAGCGCTAGGGGCTTACAATGAGCAGTTCTTC.

The chain couples TRBV27 to TRBJ1-1; D remains unclear. The CDR3 has 14 amino acids. Germline V gives CDR1 MNHEY, CDR2 SMNVEV (reference sequence). The germline V and J ends were trimmed by 5 bases and 3 bases, with 13 bases remaining between them. The CDR3 loop is CASSPIKEHTEAFF. Here the CDR3 DNA reads TGTGCCAGCAGTCCAATTAAGGAACACACTGAAGCTTTCTTT.